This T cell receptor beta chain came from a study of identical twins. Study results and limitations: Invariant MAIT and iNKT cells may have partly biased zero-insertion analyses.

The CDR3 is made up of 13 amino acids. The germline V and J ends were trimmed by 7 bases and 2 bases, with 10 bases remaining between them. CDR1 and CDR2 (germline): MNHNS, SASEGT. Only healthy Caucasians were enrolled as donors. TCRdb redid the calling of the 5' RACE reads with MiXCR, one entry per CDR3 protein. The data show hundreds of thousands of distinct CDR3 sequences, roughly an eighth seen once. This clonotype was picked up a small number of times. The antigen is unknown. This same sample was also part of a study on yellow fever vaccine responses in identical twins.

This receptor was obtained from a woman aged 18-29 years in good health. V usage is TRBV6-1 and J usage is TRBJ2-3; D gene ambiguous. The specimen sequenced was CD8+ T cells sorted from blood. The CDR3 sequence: CASIDATTDTQYF. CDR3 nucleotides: TGTGCCAGCATAGACGCGACCACAGATACGCAGTATTTT.